Reported below is one T cell receptor beta chain. The time point denotes: pretreatment peripheral blood. The patients had locally advanced or metastatic urothelial carcinoma. Assay: immunoSEQ multiplex PCR; the TCRdb copy retains only in-frame clones and omits some. The profile shows just under 40,000 clones, approximately 90% of them singletons. These data are taken from a study of PD-L1 blockade in urothelial cancer. Looking at the study overall: Dosed intravenously at 1,200 mg every 3 weeks, atezolizumab was initiated by patients around 2014. Of roughly 30 patients, around 26 were males with bladder-origin urothelial cancer. Between 0 and 3 prior chemotherapy regimens had been given to patients.

The CDR3 loop spans 24 amino acids. This sequence originates from a woman aged 60-70 years with urothelial cancer. Sequencing used PBMCs, obtained around atezolizumab (anti-PD-L1) treatment. The V gene is TRBV21-1, the J gene TRBJ1-4; the table's D call, TRBD1, was not checked against the DNA. TRBV21-1 is tagged as a pseudogene. The CDR3 here is CASSKNSGGCEGRGLMPTNEKLFF. Written as DNA, the CDR3 is TGTGCCAGCAGCAAAAATTCCGGGGGATGCGAGGGCAGGGGGCTAATGCCAACTAATGAAAAACTGTTTTTT.